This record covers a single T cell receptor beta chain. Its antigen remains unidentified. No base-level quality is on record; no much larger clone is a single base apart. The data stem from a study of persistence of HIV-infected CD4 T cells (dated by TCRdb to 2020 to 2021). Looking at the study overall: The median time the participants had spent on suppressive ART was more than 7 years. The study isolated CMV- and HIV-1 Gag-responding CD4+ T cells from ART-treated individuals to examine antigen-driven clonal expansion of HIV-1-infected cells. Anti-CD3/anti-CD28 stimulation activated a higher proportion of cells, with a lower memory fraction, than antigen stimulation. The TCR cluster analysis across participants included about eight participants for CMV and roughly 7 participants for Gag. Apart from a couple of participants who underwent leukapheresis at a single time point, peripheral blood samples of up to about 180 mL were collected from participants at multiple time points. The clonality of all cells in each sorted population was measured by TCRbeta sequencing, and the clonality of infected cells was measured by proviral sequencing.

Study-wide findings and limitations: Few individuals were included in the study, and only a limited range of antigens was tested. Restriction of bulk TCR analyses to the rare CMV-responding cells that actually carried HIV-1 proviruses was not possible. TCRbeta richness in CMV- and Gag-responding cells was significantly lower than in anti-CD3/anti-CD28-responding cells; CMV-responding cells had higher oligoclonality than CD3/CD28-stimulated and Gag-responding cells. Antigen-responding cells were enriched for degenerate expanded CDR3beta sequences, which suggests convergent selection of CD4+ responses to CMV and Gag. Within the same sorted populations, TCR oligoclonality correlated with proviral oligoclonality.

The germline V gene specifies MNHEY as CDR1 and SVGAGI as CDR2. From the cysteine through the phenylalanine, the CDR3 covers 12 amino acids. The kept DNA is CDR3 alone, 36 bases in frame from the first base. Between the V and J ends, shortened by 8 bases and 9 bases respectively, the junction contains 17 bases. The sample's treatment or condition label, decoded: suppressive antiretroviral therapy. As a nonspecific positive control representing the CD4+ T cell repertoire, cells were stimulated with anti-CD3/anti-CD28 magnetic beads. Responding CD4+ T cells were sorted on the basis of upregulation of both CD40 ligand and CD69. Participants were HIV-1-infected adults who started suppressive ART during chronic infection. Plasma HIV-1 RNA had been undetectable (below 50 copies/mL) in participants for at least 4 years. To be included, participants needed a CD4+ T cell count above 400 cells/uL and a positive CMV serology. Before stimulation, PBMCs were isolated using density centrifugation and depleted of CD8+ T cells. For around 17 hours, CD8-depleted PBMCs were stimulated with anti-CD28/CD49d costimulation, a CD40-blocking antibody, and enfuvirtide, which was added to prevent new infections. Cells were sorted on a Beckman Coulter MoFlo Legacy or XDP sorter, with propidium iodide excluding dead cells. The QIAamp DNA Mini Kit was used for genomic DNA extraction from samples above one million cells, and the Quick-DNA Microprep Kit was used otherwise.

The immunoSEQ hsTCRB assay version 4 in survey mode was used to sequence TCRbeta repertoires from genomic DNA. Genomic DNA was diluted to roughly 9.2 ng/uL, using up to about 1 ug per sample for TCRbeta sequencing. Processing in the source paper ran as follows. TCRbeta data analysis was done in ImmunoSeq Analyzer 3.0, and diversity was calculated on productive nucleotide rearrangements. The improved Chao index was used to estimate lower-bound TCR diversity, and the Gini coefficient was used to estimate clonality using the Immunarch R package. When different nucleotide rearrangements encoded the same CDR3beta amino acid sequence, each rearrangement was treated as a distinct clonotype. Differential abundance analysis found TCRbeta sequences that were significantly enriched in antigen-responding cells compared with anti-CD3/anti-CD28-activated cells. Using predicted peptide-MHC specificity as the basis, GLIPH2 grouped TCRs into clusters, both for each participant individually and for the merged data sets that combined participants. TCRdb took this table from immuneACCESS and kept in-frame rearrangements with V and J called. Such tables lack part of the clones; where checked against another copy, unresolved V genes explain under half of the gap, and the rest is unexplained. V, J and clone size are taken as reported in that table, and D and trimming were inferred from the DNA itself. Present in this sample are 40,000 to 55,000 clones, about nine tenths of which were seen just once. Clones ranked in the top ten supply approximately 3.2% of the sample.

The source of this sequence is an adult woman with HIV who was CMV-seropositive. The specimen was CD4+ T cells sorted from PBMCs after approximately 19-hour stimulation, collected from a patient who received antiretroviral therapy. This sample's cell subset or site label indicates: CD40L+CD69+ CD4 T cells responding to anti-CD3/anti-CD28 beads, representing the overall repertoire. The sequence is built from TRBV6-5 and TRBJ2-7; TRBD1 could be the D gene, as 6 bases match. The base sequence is TGTGCCAGCGAGACCACAACAGGGAGGCAGTACTTC. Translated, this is CASETTTGRQYF.